This T cell receptor beta chain comes out of a study of regulatory dendritic cells for organ transplantation. Naive CD45RA+ and memory CD45RO+ CD4+ or CD8+ T cells were FACS-sorted. Trimming took off 3 bases at V and 4 bases at J, with 16 bases between the two ends. The CDR3 totals 16 residues. Germline lookup yields CDR1 ENHRY and CDR2 SYGVKD. Findings and caveats of the study: Naive T cells showed high diversity, memory cells less, memory CD8+ least. Considerable individual heterogeneity was seen in alloreactive memory CD8+ T cells. Mature dendritic cells appeared to drive more memory CD8+ clonal expansion than regulatory ones.

Measured with immunoSEQ multiplex PCR; TCRdb has only the in-frame clones, and not every one. Among roughly 30,000 clones, more than 65% were seen once, and the ten largest hold approximately 0.44%. This clone was seen only once. The target antigen is unknown. This sequence joins TRBV10-3 and TRBJ1-5; no reliable D call. Sequenced sample: naive CD8+ T cells from blood. The subset denotes: CD45RA+ naive T cells. The clonotype originates from a human donor in good health. CDR3 sequence reads: CAISDPTPDVNQPQHF. In DNA form, the CDR3 reads TGTGCCATCAGTGATCCGACACCCGATGTGAATCAGCCCCAGCATTTT.